This passage covers 19 T cell receptor beta chains from one sample sequenced in a study of T cells in narcolepsy. Produced via immunoSEQ multiplex PCR; TCRdb's table is partial and in-frame only. Of about 32,000 clones listed, around 77% were seen once; the top ten hold 3% to 4%. The source material was memory (CD45RA-) CD4+ T cells from blood. These receptors all come from a human donor in good health.

The rearrangement joins TRBV15 to TRBJ2-7; 10 nucleotides agree with TRBD2. The germline CDR1 and CDR2 sequences are LNHNV and YYDKDF (reference sequence). V lost 0 bases and J lost 5; bases outside the gene matches: 7. CDR3 length: 16 residues. As DNA, the CDR3 is TGTGCCACCAGCAGAGATTTGGCTAGCGGGAGTAACGAGCAGTACTTC. Its translation: CATSRDLASGSNEQYF.

This clone was detected only a few times. V usage is TRBV2 and J usage is TRBJ1-2; 7 bases map to TRBD1. This CDR3 region has 16 residues. After removal of 7 bases from V and 6 bases from J, the junction contained 17 bases not matched to a gene. CDR1 and CDR2 from the germline V gene are SNHLY and FYNNEI. CDR3 in DNA: TGTGCCAGCAACGATAGTAGGTTCAGGGGGAGGAATGGCTACACCTTC. Its protein product is CASNDSRFRGRNGYTF.

The chain has TRBV2 and TRBJ2-5; D ambiguous. Between the trimmed V and J ends, which lost 2 bases and 13 bases, there was a span of 8 bases. This CDR3 contains 10 residues. Germline V lookup: CDR1 SNHLY, CDR2 FYNNEI. CDR3 sequence reads: CASSELLPYF. DNA of the CDR3: TGTGCCAGCAGTGAACTATTACCGTACTTC.

Sample share makes this clone large (0.1 to 1%). The chain has TRBV5-1 and TRBJ1-4; TRBD1 agrees at 9 bases. CDR3 length: 15 amino acids. Per the germline V gene, CDR1 is SGHRS and CDR2 is YFSETQ. Trimming removed 4 bases from V and 5 bases from J; junction bases left unmatched: 6. CDR3 sequence: CASSLKTGGNEKLFF. The DNA for the CDR3 is TGCGCCAGCAGCCTCAAGACAGGGGGGAATGAAAAACTGTTTTTT.

A few counts support this clone. This chain joins TRBV5-1 and TRBJ2-2, with D uncertain. CDR1 and CDR2 from the germline V gene are SGHRS and YFSETQ. The CDR3 has 15 amino acids. V lost 6 bases, J lost 1 base, and 13 bases lay in between. The CDR3 region has the DNA TGCGCCAGCACCCTTAGTCGGGTGAACACCGGGGAGCTGTTTTTT. Residues: CASTLSRVNTGELFF.

As for this clone: A far larger clone is just one base off, so this is likely a read error. V and J are TRBV5-1 and TRBJ2-1; D is unclear. Germline V gene sequence: CDR1 SGHRS, CDR2 YFSETQ. The CDR3 contains 15 residues. The CDR3 DNA is TGCGCCAGCAGCTTGGACGGAAGCTCCTACAATGGGCAGTTCTTC. Protein sequence: CASSLDGSSYNGQFF.

V usage is TRBV13 and J usage is TRBJ1-3; possibly TRBD1 for D (5 bases). The length of the CDR3 is 15 residues. The V gene's germline CDR1 is PRHDT and CDR2 FYEKMQ (reference sequence). V was trimmed by 5 bases and J by 1 base, leaving 12 bases between them. The CDR3 region has the DNA TGTGCCAGCAGCCCGGGACGGAGATCTGGAAACACCATATATTTT. Translation: CASSPGRRSGNTIYF.

The rearrangement joins TRBV29-1 to TRBJ2-1; D might be TRBD1 (5 bases). The CDR3 sequence is 14 residues long. Germline CDR1 reads SQVTM; CDR2 reads ANQGSEA. The ends were cut back, 2 bases at V and 0 bases at J, with 8 bases in the middle. Here the CDR3 reads CSVEQGTSYNEQFF. DNA for the CDR3: TGCAGCGTTGAACAGGGAACCTCCTACAATGAGCAGTTCTTC.

In this sample, this clone turned up a few times. Other nucleotide sequences from this sample produce the same CDR3. The chain is built from TRBV6-1 and TRBJ2-7; D gene unclear. Trimming removed 5 bases from V and 5 bases from J, with 4 bases in between. CDR1 and CDR2 (germline): MNHNS, SASEGT. CDR3 length: 10 amino acids. DNA for the CDR3: TGTGCCAGCAGTCGGCACGAGCAGTACTTC. Translating gives CASSRHEQYF.

The chain couples TRBV11-3 to TRBJ2-7; 11 nucleotides line up with TRBD2. The V segment lost 2 bases and the J segment 3 bases; nucleotides outside the gene matches: 6. Germline V lookup: CDR1 SGHNT, CDR2 YENEEA. This CDR3 is 16 amino acids long. This chain's CDR3 is CASSLPASGRLYEQYF. CDR3 bases: TGTGCCAGCAGCTTACCAGCTAGCGGGAGGCTCTACGAGCAGTACTTC.

The genes are TRBV6-5 and TRBJ2-3; 8 positions match TRBD2. The germline V gene encodes CDR1 MNHEY and CDR2 SVGAGI. The CDR3 sequence is 14 residues long. After removal of 8 bases from V and 5 bases from J, the junction contained 9 bases not matched to a gene. The CDR3 spells CASQSGSLGDTQYF. The CDR3 coding sequence is TGTGCCAGCCAAAGCGGGAGCTTGGGAGATACGCAGTATTTT.

The chain combines TRBV9 with TRBJ2-1; 9 bases are shared with TRBD1. CDR1 is SGDLS and CDR2 is YYNGEE in the germline V gene. This CDR3 spans 18 amino acids. V gave up 4 bases and J gave up 2 bases; unmatched junction bases: 13. The CDR3 DNA reads as TGTGCCAGCAGCCATCGAACTCCGGGACAGGGCCCCTACAATGAGCAGTTCTTC. It codes for CASSHRTPGQGPYNEQFF.

The rearrangement joins TRBV30 to TRBJ1-1, with 7 positions matching TRBD1. This CDR3 contains 13 residues. In germline, CDR1 is GTSNPN, CDR2 SVGIG (reference sequence). J lost 6 bases, V lost 1 base, and 5 bases had no gene match. The CDR3 loop is CAWSGNRGAEAFF. CDR3 DNA: TGTGCCTGGAGTGGGAACAGGGGAGCTGAAGCTTTCTTT.

This clone was seen a handful of times. This chain's CDR3 is CASSPGTGDYNQPQHF. CDR3 DNA sequence: TGTGCCAGCAGCCCTGGGACAGGGGACTACAATCAGCCCCAGCATTTT. This chain connects TRBV5-6 to TRBJ1-5, with TRBD1 matching 10 bases. The CDR3 is 16 amino acids. Germline CDR1 and CDR2: SGHDT and YYEEEE. V dropped 4 bases and J dropped 3; count of bases not matched to a gene: 7.

This chain joins TRBV15 and TRBJ1-4; no definite D call. V was clipped by 3 bases and J by 0 bases, with 14 bases between them. This CDR3 comprises 17 residues. Germline assignment: CDR1 LNHNV and CDR2 YYDKDF (reference sequence). Here the CDR3 reads CATSSGMLLATNEKLFF. The CDR3, as DNA: TGTGCCACCAGCAGCGGAATGCTACTTGCAACTAATGAAAAACTGTTTTTT.

This clone was recorded only once. V usage is TRBV7-7 and J usage is TRBJ1-3; the D gene is possibly TRBD1 (6 bases). CDR3 length: 18 amino acids. The V and J ends lost 4 bases and 0 bases respectively, with 19 bases between them. Germline CDR1 is SSHAT and CDR2 is FNYEAQ (reference sequence). The CDR3 coding sequence is TGTGCCAGCAGCTCCCGGTGGACAGTCCGTTTCTCTGGAAACACCATATATTTT. The encoded protein is CASSSRWTVRFSGNTIYF.

The J gene is TRBJ2-1, the V gene TRBV18, with D possibly TRBD2 on 5 matching bases. V lost 4 bases and J 7 bases, leaving 11 bases between the germline ends. Germline CDR1 is KGHSH and CDR2 is LQKENI. The CDR3 has 13 residues. CDR3 sequence: CASSLKAVNEQFF. CDR3 DNA sequence: TGTGCCAGCTCACTAAAAGCGGTAAATGAGCAGTTCTTC. The entire variable domain, with the rest obtained from reference TRBV18 and TRBJ2-1, is as follows: NAGVMQNPRHLVRRRGQEARLRCSPMKGHSHVYWYRQLPEEGLKFMVYLQKENIIDESGMPKERFSAEFPKEGPSILRIQQVVRGDSAAYFCASSLKAVNEQFFGPGTRLTVL.

This chain links TRBV9 with TRBJ2-1; D is possibly TRBD2 (6 bases). V lost 2 bases and J lost 7, with 22 bases in between. Germline CDR1 reads SGDLS; CDR2 reads YYNGEE. The CDR3 spans 17 residues. In DNA form, the CDR3 reads TGTGCCAGCAGCGTGGGACCCGGAACACCGGCGGGGAATGAGCAGTTCTTC. This gives the protein CASSVGPGTPAGNEQFF.

V gene TRBV2 combines with J gene TRBJ2-2; 11 bases match TRBD2. Germline V gene lookup returns CDR1 SNHLY and CDR2 FYNNEI. With V trimmed by 6 bases and J by 1 base, 1 base remained unmatched. This CDR3 is built from 15 residues. In DNA form, the CDR3 reads TGTGCCAGCAGCGGGACTAGCGGGAACACCGGGGAGCTGTTTTTT. It is translated as CASSGTSGNTGELFF.